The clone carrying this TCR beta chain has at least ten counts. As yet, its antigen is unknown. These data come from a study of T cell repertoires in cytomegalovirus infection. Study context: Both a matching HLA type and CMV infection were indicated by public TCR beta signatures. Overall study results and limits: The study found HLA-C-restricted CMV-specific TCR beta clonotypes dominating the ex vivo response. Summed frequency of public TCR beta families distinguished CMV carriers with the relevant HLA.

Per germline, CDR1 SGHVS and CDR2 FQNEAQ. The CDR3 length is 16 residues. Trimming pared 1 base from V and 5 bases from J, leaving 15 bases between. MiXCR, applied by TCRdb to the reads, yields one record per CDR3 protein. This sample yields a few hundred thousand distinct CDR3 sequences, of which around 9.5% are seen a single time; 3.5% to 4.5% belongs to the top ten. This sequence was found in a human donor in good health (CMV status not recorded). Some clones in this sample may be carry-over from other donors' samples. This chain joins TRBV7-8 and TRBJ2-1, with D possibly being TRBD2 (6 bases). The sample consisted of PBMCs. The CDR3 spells CASSLVGGTTNNEQFF. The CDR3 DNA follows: TGTGCCAGCAGCTTAGTTGGGGGGACGACAAACAATGAGCAGTTCTTC.